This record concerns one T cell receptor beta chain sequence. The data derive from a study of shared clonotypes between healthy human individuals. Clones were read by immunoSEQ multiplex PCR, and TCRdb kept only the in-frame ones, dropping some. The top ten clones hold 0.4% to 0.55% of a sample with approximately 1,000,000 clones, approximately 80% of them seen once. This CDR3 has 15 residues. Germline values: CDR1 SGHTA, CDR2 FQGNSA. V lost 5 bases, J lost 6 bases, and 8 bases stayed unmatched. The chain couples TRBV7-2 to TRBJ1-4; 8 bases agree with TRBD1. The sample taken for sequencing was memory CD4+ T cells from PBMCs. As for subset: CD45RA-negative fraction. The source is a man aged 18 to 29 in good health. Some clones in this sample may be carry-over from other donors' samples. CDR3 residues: CASSADRGLYEKLFF. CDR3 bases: TGTGCCAGCAGCGCCGACAGGGGTTTATATGAAAAACTGTTTTTT.